The 21 T cell receptor beta chains in this list originate from one sample, sequenced in a study of PD-1 blockade in classical Hodgkin lymphoma (dated by TCRdb to the early 2020s). In the paper's terms, the time point label means: cycle 1 day 1 (C1D1), immediately before nivolumab initiation. Every trial patient had relapsed following autologous stem cell transplantation, and prior brentuximab vedotin exposure was what differed among cohorts A, B and C. The protocol used for the library was the immunoSEQ multiplex PCR assay. Not all clones reach the TCRdb copy of this immuneACCESS table, which keeps in-frame sequences only. Checked studies attribute under half of the gap to unresolved V genes and leave the rest unexplained. The sample profile shows around 20,000 clones; 68% of them were found once. The ten largest account for around 6% of the sample. The material sequenced was peripheral blood mononuclear cells (PBMCs), taken at baseline. These receptors were taken from a human donor with classical Hodgkin lymphoma.

This clone has only a few counts. The J gene is TRBJ1-2, the V gene TRBV27; D not certain. This CDR3 comprises 13 residues. V lost 8 bases, J lost 7 bases, and 17 bases lay in between. The germline gives CDR1 MNHEY, CDR2 SMNVEV (reference sequence). CDR3 coding DNA: TGTGCCAGCTCCCCGGACCGGGCGGTTGGCTACACCTTC. It specifies CASSPDRAVGYTF.

The V and J genes are TRBV5-1 and TRBJ1-2; D not certain. Trimming cost V 0 bases and J 1 base, with 7 bases left between them. CDR1 and CDR2 from the germline V gene are SGHRS and YFSETQ. This CDR3 has 14 amino acids. For the CDR3, the DNA is TGCGCCAGCAGCTTGGAGGGTTTTAACTATGGCTACACCTTC. This gives the protein CASSLEGFNYGYTF.

The rearrangement links TRBV25-1 to TRBJ1-6; a possible D gene is TRBD1 (6 bases). Germline V gene lookup returns CDR1 MGHDK and CDR2 SYGVNS. Trimming took 6 bases from V and 4 from J, leaving 22 bases between them. CDR3 length equals 18 residues. CDR3 residues: CASRASAAGTSYNSPLHF. As DNA, the CDR3 is TGTGCCAGCAGGGCCTCCGCGGCCGGGACATCTTATAATTCACCCCTCCACTTT.

This clone is labeled as medium-sized. J is TRBJ2-7 and V is TRBV28; D unresolved. Germline CDR1 MDHEN, CDR2 SYDVKM. Deletions cut 6 bases from V and 1 base from J, with 16 bases between. The CDR3 length is 15 residues. The CDR3 bases are TGTGCCAGCAGGGCGTGGCTACGCCCTTCCTACGAGCAGTACTTC. This encodes CASRAWLRPSYEQYF. The full variable domain, rest sourced from reference TRBV28 and TRBJ2-7, is DVKVTQSSRYLVKRTGEKVFLECVQDMDHENMFWYRQDPGLGLRLIYFSYDVKMKEKGDIPEGYSVSREKKERFSLILESASTNQTSMYLCASRAWLRPSYEQYFGPGTRLTVT.

The CDR3 is CASMATLGQPQHF. Here the CDR3 DNA reads TGTGCCAGTATGGCCACCCTCGGTCAGCCCCAGCATTTT. V is TRBV19 and J is TRBJ1-5, with no clear D. Germline assignment: CDR1 LNHDA and CDR2 SQIVND (reference sequence). The CDR3 is made up of 13 amino acids. V was cut by 7 bases and J by 6 bases, with 13 bases left in between.

This chain connects TRBV6-5 to TRBJ2-7; D is unresolved. The V gene lost 4 bases and the J gene lost 1 base, with 11 bases spanning the gap. Germline values: CDR1 MNHEY, CDR2 SVGAGI. The CDR3 is 14 residues long. CDR3 residues: CASSSHMGSYEQYF. DNA for the CDR3: TGTGCCAGCAGTTCCCACATGGGGTCCTACGAGCAGTACTTC.

V is TRBV11-2 and J is TRBJ2-5; D is unresolved. Germline V gene data show CDR1 as SGHAT and CDR2 as FQNNGV. CDR3 length: 11 amino acids. Trimming left V 5 bases short and J 4 bases short, with 5 bases between. DNA for the CDR3: TGTGCCAGCAGCAACGGAGAGACCCAGTACTTC. This sequence encodes CASSNGETQYF.

This clone has a handful of counts. The chain employs TRBV28 and TRBJ1-1; D unclear. The V gene's germline CDR1 is MDHEN and CDR2 SYDVKM. Between the trimmed V and J ends, which lost 2 bases and 2 bases, there was a span of 6 bases. The CDR3 is 13 amino acids. CDR3 nucleotide sequence: TGTGCCAGCAGTTTAGCAGGAAACACTGAAGCTTTCTTT. Translated, it gives CASSLAGNTEAFF.

The chain uses TRBV6-5 and TRBJ1-4, with 8 bases identical to TRBD1. The V and J ends lost 7 bases and 5 bases, in that order; junction bases with no gene match: 6. Per germline, CDR1 MNHEY and CDR2 SVGAGI. The length of the CDR3 is 14 residues. As DNA, the CDR3 is TGTGCCAGCACGGCGCGACAGGGGAATGAAAAACTGTTTTTT. Translated, it gives CASTARQGNEKLFF.

This chain uses TRBV5-6 with TRBJ2-7; a weak D match, TRBD2 (5 bases). Germline lookup yields CDR1 SGHDT and CDR2 YYEEEE. This CDR3 region has 14 residues. V lost 0 bases to trimming and J lost 0 bases, with 7 bases between them. The CDR3 bases are TGTGCCAGCAGCTTGGCGGGGAGCTCCTACGAGCAGTACTTC. It is translated as CASSLAGSSYEQYF. Looking up the rest from reference TRBV5-6 and TRBJ2-7 gives the full variable domain: DAGVTQSPTHLIKTRGQQVTLRCSPKSGHDTVSWYQQALGQGPQFIFQYYEEEERQRGNFPDRFSGHQFPNYSSELNVNALLLGDSALYLCASSLAGSSYEQYFGPGTRLTVT.

The chain carries TRBV5-8 and TRBJ1-2; a possible D gene is TRBD1 (5 bases). Germline CDR1 and CDR2: SGHTS and YDEGEE. V was pared by 4 bases and J by 0 bases, with 10 bases between. This CDR3 contains 14 residues. The CDR3, as DNA: TGTGCCAGCAGCCCATGGACAACTAACTATGGCTACACCTTC. It encodes CASSPWTTNYGYTF.

A few counts support this clone. CDR3 sequence: CASSLAKETQYF. In DNA, the CDR3 is TGTGCCAGCAGTTTGGCGAAGGAGACCCAGTACTTC. The chain combines TRBV28 with TRBJ2-5; no firm D call. The CDR3 consists of 12 residues. Trimming stripped 3 bases from V and 5 bases from J, with 7 bases between. CDR1 and CDR2 (germline): MDHEN, SYDVKM.

The chain links TRBV6-1 to TRBJ1-4, with TRBD1 as a possible D gene (5 bases). The CDR3 has 14 residues. CDR1 is MNHNS and CDR2 is SASEGT in the germline V gene. Trimming removed 3 bases from V and 8 bases from J, with 13 bases in between. The CDR3 spells CASSDGRVGEKLFF. The CDR3 DNA is TGTGCCAGCAGTGATGGCAGGGTAGGAGAAAAACTGTTTTTT.

This clone is deemed medium-sized (0.01 to 0.1%). The rearrangement links TRBV6-5 to TRBJ1-2; possibly TRBD1 for D (5 bases). Deletions cut 0 bases from V and 5 bases from J, with 13 bases between. The V gene's germline CDR1 is MNHEY and CDR2 SVGAGI. CDR3 length equals 15 residues. CDR3 in DNA: TGTGCCAGCAGTTACTCCGACGGACAACCTTATGGCTACACCTTC. The encoded protein is CASSYSDGQPYGYTF.

J is TRBJ1-5 and V is TRBV27; a weak D match, TRBD1 (6 bases). Trimming took off 2 bases at V and 6 bases at J, with 14 bases between the two ends. The V gene's germline CDR1 is MNHEY and CDR2 SMNVEV (reference sequence). The CDR3 covers 15 residues. The CDR3 sequence is CASSLVWDIGQPQHF. For the CDR3, the DNA is TGTGCCAGCAGTTTAGTCTGGGACATAGGTCAGCCCCAGCATTTT.

This chain uses TRBV13 with TRBJ2-1; possibly TRBD2 for D (5 bases). There are 15 residues in the CDR3. V was pared by 5 bases and J by 8 bases, with 19 bases between. The germline gives CDR1 PRHDT, CDR2 FYEKMQ (reference sequence). The CDR3 DNA reads TGTGCCAGCAGCCCCTCTGTTCTAGCAGTCTATGAGCAGTTCTTC. This gives the protein CASSPSVLAVYEQFF.

The chain joins TRBV7-9 to TRBJ2-7; D is unclear. V lost 2 bases and J lost 7, with 6 bases in between. This CDR3 spans 11 amino acids. The germline gives CDR1 SEHNR, CDR2 FQNEAQ (reference sequence). The CDR3 region has the DNA TGTGCCAGCAGCTTAAGAGAAGAGCAGTACTTC. It translates to CASSLREEQYF.

This clone was found once. V is TRBV28 and J is TRBJ2-7; TRBD1 aligns across 8 bases. Germline lookup yields CDR1 MDHEN and CDR2 SYDVKM. This CDR3 contains 15 residues. With V trimmed by 6 bases and J by 6 bases, 13 bases remained unmatched. The CDR3: CASSFMDREAGEQYF. CDR3 in DNA: TGTGCCAGCAGCTTCATGGACAGGGAGGCGGGCGAGCAGTACTTC.

The J gene is TRBJ1-3, the V gene TRBV6-5; 11 bases are a match to TRBD1. The J segment lost 1 base and the V segment lost 11 bases, leaving 4 bases of the junction unmatched. The V gene's germline CDR1 is MNHEY and CDR2 SVGAGI. This CDR3 comprises 14 residues. CDR3 in DNA: TGTGCCTGTGGACAGGGGGCTTCTGGAAACACCATATATTTT. Its protein is CACGQGASGNTIYF.

The rearrangement uses TRBV5-1 and TRBJ1-5; the match to TRBD1 covers 7 bases. CDR1 is SGHRS, CDR2 YFSETQ, per germline. V trimming: 3 bases; J trimming: 4 bases; junction bases outside the gene matches: 7. CDR3 length: 15 amino acids. CDR3: CASSWTGQENQPQHF. The CDR3 coding sequence is TGCGCCAGCAGCTGGACCGGACAGGAGAATCAGCCCCAGCATTTT.

This chain connects TRBV25-1 to TRBJ2-6; 9 bases align to TRBD2. The germline V gene encodes CDR1 MGHDK and CDR2 SYGVNS. The V gene end was trimmed by 3 bases and the J gene end by 6 bases; junction bases not matched to a gene: 12. This CDR3 is 18 amino acids long. CDR3 sequence: CASSDVQRGAGEANVLTF. CDR3 DNA: TGTGCCAGCAGTGACGTACAGCGGGGGGCGGGTGAGGCCAACGTCCTGACTTTC.